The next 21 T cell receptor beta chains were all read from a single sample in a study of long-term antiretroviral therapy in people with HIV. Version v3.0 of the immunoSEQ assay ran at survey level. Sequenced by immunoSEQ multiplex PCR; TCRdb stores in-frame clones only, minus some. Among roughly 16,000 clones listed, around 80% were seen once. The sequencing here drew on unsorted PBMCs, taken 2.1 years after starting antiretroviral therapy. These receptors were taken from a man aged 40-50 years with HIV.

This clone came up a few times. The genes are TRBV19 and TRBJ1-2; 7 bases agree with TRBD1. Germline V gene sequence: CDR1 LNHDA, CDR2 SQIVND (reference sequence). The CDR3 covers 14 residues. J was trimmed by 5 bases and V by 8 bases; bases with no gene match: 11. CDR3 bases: TGTGCCAGTCGACAGGGCCGCGGCGGGTATGGCTACACCTTC. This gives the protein CASRQGRGGYGYTF. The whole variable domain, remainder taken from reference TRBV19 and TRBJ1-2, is DGGITQSPKYLFRKEGQNVTLSCEQNLNHDAMYWYRQDPGQGLRLIYYSQIVNDFQKGDIAEGYSVSREKKESFPLTVTSAQKNPTAFYLCASRQGRGGYGYTFGSGTRLTVV.

CDR3 bases: TGTGCCTGGCTTGACAGGGGTAATGAAAAACTGTTTTTT. It encodes CAWLDRGNEKLFF. The rearrangement joins TRBV30 to TRBJ1-4; 8 bases line up with TRBD1. The CDR3 loop spans 13 amino acids. V was clipped by 5 bases and J by 4 bases; unmatched bases: 3. Germline V gene lookup returns CDR1 GTSNPN and CDR2 SVGIG (reference sequence).

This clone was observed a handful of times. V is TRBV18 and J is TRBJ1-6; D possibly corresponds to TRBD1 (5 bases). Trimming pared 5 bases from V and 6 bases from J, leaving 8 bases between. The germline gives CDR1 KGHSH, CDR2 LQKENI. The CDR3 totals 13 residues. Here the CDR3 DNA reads TGTGCCAGCTCAGGGGCCTTTAATTCACCCCTCCACTTT. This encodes CASSGAFNSPLHF.

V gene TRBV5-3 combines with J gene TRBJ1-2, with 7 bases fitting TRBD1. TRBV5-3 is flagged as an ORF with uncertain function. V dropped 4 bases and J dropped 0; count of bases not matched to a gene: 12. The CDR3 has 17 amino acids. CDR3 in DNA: TGTGCCAGAAGCCCCCCGGGACAGCTTATGACTAACTATGGCTACACCTTC. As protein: CARSPPGQLMTNYGYTF.

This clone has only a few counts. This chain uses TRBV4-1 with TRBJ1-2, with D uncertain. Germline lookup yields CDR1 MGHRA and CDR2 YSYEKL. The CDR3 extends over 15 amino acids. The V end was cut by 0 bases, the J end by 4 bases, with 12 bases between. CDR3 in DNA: TGCGCCAGCAGCCAAGATCAGAGCGGATTCTATGGCTACACCTTC. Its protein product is CASSQDQSGFYGYTF.

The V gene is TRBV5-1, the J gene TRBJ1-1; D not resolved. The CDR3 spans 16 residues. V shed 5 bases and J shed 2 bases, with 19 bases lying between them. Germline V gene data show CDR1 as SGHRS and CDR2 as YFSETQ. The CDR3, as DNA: TGCGCCAGCAGTCGGGATCCCGCCATTATTAACACTGAAGCTTTCTTT. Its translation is CASSRDPAIINTEAFF.

The CDR3 protein is CASSGSRGEQYF. Written as DNA, the CDR3 is TGCGCCAGCAGTGGGTCGCGGGGCGAGCAGTACTTC. This rearrangement joins TRBV10-1 to TRBJ2-7, with TRBD2 as a possible D gene (6 bases). Per germline, CDR1 WNHNN and CDR2 SYGVQD (reference sequence). This CDR3 is built from 12 residues. V was trimmed by 4 bases and J by 6 bases, leaving 10 bases between them.

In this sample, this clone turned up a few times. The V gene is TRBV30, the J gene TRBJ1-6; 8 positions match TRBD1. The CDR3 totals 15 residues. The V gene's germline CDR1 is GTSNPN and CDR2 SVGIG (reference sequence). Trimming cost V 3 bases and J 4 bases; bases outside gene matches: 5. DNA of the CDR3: TGTGCCTGGAGAGACCGGGACAGGTATAATTCACCCCTCCACTTT. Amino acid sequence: CAWRDRDRYNSPLHF.

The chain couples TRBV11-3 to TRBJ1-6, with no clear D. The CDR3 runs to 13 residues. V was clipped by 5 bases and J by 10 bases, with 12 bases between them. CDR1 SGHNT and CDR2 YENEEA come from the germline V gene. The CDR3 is CASSPTRQSPLHF. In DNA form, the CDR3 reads TGTGCCAGCAGCCCGACGAGACAATCACCCCTCCACTTT.

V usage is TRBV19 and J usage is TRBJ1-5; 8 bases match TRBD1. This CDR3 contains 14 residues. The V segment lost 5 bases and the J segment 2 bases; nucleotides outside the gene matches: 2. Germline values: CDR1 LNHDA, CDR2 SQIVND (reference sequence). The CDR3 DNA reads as TGTGCCAGTAGTGGGACAGGCGGCAATCAGCCCCAGCATTTT. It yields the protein CASSGTGGNQPQHF.

CDR3 sequence reads: CSVEENSRGAYGYTF. CDR3 coding DNA: TGCAGCGTTGAAGAAAACTCCAGGGGCGCCTATGGCTACACCTTC. J is TRBJ1-2 and V is TRBV29-1; D is possibly TRBD1 (6 bases). Deletions cut 0 bases from V and 4 bases from J, with 15 bases between. Germline CDR1 SQVTM, CDR2 ANQGSEA. The CDR3 is 15 amino acids.

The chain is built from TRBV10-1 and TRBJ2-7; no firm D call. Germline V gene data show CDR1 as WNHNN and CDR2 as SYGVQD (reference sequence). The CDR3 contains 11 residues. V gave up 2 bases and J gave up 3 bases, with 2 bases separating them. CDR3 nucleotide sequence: TGCGCCAGCAGTGAGGGCTACGAGCAGTACTTC. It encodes CASSEGYEQYF.

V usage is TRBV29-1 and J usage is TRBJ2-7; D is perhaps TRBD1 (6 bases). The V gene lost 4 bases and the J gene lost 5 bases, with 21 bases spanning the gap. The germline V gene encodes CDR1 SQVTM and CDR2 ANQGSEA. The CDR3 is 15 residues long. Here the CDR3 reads CSVGPMAGVKDEQYF. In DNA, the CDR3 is TGCAGCGTTGGCCCTATGGCAGGGGTAAAGGACGAGCAGTACTTC.

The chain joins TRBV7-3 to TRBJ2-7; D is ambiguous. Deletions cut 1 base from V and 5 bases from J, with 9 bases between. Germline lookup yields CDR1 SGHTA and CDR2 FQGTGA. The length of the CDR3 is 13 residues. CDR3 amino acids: CASSLKGPHEQYF. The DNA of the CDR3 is TGTGCCAGCAGCTTAAAAGGCCCCCACGAGCAGTACTTC.

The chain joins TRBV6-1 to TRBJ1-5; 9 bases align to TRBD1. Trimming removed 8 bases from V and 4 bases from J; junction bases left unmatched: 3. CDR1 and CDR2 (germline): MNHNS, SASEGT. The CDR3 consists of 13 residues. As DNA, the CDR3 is TGTGCCAGCCTGGGGACAGGGAATCAGCCCCAGCATTTT. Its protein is CASLGTGNQPQHF.

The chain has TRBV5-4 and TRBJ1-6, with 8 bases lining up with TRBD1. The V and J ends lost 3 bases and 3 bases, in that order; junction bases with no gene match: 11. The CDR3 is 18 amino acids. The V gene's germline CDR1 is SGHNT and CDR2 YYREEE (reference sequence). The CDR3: CASSSRTGSEYYNSPLHF. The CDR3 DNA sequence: TGTGCCAGCAGCTCCCGGACAGGGAGCGAATACTATAATTCACCCCTCCACTTT.

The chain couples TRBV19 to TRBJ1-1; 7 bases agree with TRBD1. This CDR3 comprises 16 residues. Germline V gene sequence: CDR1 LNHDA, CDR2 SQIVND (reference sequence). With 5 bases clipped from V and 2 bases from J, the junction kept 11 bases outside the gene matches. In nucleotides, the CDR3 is TGTGCCAGTAGTGGAGAGGGGGCGTTCAGAAACACTGAAGCTTTCTTT. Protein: CASSGEGAFRNTEAFF.

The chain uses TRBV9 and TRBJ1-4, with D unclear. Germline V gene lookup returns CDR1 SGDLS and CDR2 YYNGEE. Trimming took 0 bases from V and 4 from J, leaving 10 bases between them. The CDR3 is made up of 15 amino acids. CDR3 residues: CASSVASGGNEKLFF. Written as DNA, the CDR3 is TGTGCCAGCAGCGTAGCTTCTGGAGGTAATGAAAAACTGTTTTTT.

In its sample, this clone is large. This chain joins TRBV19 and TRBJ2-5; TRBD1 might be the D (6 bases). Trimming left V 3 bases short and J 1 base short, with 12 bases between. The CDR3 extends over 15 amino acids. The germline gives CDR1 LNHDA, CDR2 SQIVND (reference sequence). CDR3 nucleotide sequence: TGTGCCAGTAGTATGAGGACAGAGCCCCAAGAGACCCAGTACTTC. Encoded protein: CASSMRTEPQETQYF.

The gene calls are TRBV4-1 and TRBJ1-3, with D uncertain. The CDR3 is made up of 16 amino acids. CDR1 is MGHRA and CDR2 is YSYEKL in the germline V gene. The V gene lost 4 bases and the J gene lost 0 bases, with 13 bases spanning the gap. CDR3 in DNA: TGCGCCAGCAGCCCCCCTAGGGCTATCTCTGGAAACACCATATATTTT. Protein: CASSPPRAISGNTIYF.

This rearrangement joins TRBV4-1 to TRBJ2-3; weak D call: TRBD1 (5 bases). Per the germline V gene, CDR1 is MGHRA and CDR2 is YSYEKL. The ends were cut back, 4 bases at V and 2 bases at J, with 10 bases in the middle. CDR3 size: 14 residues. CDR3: CASSLMTATDTQYF. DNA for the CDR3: TGCGCCAGCAGCCTTATGACAGCCACAGATACGCAGTATTTT.